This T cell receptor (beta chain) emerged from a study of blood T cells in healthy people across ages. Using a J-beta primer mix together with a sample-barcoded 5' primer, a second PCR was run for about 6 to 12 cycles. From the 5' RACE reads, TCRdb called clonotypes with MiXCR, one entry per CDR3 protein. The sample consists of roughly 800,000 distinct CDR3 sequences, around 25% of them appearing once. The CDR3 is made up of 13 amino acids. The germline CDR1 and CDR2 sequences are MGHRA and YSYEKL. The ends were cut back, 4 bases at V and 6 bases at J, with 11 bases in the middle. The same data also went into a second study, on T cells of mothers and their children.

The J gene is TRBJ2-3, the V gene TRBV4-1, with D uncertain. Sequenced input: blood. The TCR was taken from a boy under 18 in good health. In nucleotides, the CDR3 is TGCGCCAGCAGCCCAGGAATCCAGGATACGCAGTATTTT. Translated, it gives CASSPGIQDTQYF.